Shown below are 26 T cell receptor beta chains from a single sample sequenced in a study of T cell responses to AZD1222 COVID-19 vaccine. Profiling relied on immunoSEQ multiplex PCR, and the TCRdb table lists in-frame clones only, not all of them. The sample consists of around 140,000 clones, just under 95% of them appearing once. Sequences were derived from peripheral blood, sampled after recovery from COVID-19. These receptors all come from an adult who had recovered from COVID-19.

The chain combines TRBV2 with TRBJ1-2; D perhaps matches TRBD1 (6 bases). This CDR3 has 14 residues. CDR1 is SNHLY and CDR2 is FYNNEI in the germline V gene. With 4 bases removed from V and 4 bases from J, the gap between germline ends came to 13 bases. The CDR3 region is CASSVLGTSYGYTF. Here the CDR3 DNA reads TGTGCCAGCAGTGTTCTAGGGACAAGCTATGGCTACACCTTC.

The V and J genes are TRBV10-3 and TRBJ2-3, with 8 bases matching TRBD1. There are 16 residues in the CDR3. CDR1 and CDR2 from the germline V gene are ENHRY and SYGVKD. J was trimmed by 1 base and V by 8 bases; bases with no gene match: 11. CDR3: CAIANQQGGGTDTQYF. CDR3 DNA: TGTGCCATCGCGAATCAACAGGGGGGTGGCACAGATACGCAGTATTTT.

The CDR3 DNA is TGTGCCAGCAGCCCCAGCAGGACAGGCTACGGGGAGGTCCCCTACGAGCAGTACTTC. Encoded protein: CASSPSRTGYGEVPYEQYF. The J gene is TRBJ2-7, the V gene TRBV9; perhaps TRBD1 as D (7 bases). Trimming pared 4 bases from V and 2 bases from J, leaving 28 bases between. Germline V gene data show CDR1 as SGDLS and CDR2 as YYNGEE. The CDR3 has 19 residues. The entire variable domain, with the rest obtained from reference TRBV9 and TRBJ2-7, is as follows: DSGVTQTPKHLITATGQRVTLRCSPRSGDLSVYWYQQSLDQGLQFLIQYYNGEERAKGNILERFSAQQFPDLHSELNLSSLELGDSALYFCASSPSRTGYGEVPYEQYFGPGTRLTVT.

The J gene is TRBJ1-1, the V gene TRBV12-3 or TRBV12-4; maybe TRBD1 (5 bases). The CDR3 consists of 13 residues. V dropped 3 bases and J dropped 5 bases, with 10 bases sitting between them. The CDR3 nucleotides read TGTGCCAGCAGTTTGGGTCGGGGGACTGAAGCTTTCTTT. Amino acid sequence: CASSLGRGTEAFF.

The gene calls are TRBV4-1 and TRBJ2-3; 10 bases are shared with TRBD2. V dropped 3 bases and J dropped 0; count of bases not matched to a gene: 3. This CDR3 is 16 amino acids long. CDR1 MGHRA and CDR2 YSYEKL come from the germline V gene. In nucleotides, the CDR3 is TGCGCCAGCAGCCAGTCGGGACTAGCGAGCACAGATACGCAGTATTTT. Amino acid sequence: CASSQSGLASTDTQYF.

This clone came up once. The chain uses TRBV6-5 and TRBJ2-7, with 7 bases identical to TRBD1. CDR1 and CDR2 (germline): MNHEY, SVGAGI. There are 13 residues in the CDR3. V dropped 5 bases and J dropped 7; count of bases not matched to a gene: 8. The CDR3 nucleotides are TGTGCCAGCAGTAGACAGGGACGGCAAGAGCAGTACTTC. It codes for CASSRQGRQEQYF.

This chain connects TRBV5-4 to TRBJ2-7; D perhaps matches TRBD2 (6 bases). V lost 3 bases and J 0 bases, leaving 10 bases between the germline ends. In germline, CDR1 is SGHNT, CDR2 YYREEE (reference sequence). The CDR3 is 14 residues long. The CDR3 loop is CASSSASDSYEQYF. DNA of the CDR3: TGTGCCAGCAGCTCGGCTAGCGACTCCTACGAGCAGTACTTC.

The CDR3 DNA reads as TGTGCCAGCAGCCCACTTGTGGGATCCTACGAGCAGTACTTC. Protein sequence: CASSPLVGSYEQYF. The chain employs TRBV11-2 and TRBJ2-7; D is unclear. The ends were cut back, 5 bases at V and 1 base at J, with 12 bases in the middle. CDR3 length equals 14 residues. In germline, CDR1 is SGHAT, CDR2 FQNNGV.

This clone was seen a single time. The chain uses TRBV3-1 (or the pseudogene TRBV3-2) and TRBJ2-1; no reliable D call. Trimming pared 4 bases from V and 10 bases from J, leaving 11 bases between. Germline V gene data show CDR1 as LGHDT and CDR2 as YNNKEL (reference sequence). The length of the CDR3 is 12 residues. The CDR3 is CASSPQNGEQFF. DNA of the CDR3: TGTGCCAGCAGCCCCCAAAACGGGGAGCAGTTCTTC.

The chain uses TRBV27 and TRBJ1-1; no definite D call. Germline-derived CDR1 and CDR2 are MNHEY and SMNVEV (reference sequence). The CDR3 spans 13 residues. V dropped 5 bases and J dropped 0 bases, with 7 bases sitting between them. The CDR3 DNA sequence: TGTGCCAGCAGTCGGGAATTGAACACTGAAGCTTTCTTT. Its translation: CASSRELNTEAFF.

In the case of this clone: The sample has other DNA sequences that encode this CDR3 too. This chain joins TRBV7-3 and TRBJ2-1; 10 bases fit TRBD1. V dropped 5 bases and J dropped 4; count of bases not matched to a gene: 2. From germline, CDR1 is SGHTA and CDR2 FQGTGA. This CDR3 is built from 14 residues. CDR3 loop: CASSRDRGYNEQFF. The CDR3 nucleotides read TGTGCCAGCAGCCGGGACAGGGGATACAATGAGCAGTTCTTC.

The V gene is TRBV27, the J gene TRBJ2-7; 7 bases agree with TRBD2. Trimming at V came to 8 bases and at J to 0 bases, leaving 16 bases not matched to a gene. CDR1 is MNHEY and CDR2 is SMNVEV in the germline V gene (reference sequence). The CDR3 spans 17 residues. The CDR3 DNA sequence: TGTGCCAGCGGAGTCTGGCCCCCCGGGACTACCTCCTACGAGCAGTACTTC. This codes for CASGVWPPGTTSYEQYF.

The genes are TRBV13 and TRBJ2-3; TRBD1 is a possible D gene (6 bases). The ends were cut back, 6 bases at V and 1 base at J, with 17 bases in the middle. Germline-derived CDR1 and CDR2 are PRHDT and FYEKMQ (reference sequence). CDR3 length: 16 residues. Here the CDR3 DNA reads TGTGCCAGCAGTATGAAAGGGGGTTTTGGCACAGATACGCAGTATTTT. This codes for CASSMKGGFGTDTQYF.

CDR3 sequence: CACQREVDNEQFF. The CDR3 DNA follows: TGTGCCTGCCAGCGGGAGGTAGACAATGAGCAGTTCTTC. The J gene is TRBJ2-1, the V gene TRBV6-5; TRBD2 matches 9 bases. CDR1 is MNHEY, CDR2 SVGAGI, per germline. The CDR3 length is 13 residues. V shed 11 bases and J 5 bases; nucleotides not matched to a gene: 7.

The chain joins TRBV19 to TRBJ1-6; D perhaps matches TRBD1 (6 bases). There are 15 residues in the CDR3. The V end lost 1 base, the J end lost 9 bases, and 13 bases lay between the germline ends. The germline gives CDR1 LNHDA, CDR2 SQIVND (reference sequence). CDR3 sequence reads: CASSIARGTSSPLHF. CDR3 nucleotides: TGTGCCAGTAGTATAGCCAGAGGGACATCTTCACCCCTCCACTTT.

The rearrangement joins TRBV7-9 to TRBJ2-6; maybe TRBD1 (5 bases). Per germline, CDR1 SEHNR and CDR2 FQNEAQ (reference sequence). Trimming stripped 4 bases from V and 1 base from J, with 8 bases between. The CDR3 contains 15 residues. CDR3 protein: CASSSTGSGANVLTF. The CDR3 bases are TGTGCCAGCAGCTCAACAGGATCTGGGGCCAACGTCCTGACTTTC. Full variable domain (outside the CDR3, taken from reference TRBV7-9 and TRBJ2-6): DTGVSQNPRHKITKRGQNVTFRCDPISEHNRLYWYRQTLGQGPEFLTYFQNEAQLEKSRLLSDRFSAERPKGSFSTLEIQRTEQGDSAMYLCASSSTGSGANVLTFGAGSRLTVL.

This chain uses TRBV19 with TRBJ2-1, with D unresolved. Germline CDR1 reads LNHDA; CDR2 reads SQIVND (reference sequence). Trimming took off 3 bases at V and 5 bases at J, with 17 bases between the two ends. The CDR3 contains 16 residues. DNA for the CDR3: TGTGCCAGTAGTATCGGAGCCCCAGCTTACCACAATGAGCAGTTCTTC. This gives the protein CASSIGAPAYHNEQFF.

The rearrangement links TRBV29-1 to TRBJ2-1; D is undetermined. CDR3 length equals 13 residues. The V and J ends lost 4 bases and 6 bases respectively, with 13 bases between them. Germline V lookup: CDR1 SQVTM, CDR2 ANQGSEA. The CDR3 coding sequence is TGCAGCGTTGTTGGGAACTGGGCCAATGAGCAGTTCTTC. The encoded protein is CSVVGNWANEQFF.

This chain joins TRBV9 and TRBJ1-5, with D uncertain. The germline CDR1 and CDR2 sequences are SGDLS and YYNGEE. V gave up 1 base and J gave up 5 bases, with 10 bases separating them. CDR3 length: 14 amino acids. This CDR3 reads CASSVNSGDQPQHF. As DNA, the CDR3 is TGTGCCAGCAGCGTAAACTCGGGTGATCAGCCCCAGCATTTT.

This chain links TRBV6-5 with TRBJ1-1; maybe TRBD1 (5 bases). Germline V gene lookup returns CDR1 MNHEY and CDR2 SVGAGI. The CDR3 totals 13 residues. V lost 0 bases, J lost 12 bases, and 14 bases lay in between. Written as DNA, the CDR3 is TGTGCCAGCAGTTACTCGAAGCAGGGTCTGTCTTTCTTT. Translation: CASSYSKQGLSFF.

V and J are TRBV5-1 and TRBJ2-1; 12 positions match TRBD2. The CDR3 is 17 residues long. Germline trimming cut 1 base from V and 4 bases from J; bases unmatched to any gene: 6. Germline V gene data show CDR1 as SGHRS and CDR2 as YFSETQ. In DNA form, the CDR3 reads TGCGCCAGCAGCTTGTACCCGGGGACTAGCGGGTACAATGAGCAGTTCTTC. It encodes CASSLYPGTSGYNEQFF.

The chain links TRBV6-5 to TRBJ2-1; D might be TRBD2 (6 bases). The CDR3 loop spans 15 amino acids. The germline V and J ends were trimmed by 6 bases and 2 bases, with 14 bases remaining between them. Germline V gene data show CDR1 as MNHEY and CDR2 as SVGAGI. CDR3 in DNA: TGTGCCAGCAGCCCGAGGGCTAGCGCCTACAATGAGCAGTTCTTC. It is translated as CASSPRASAYNEQFF.

CDR3 sequence (DNA): TGCGCCAGCAGCCAACCTCAGACAGGGGAGTATGGCTACACCTTC. Amino acids: CASSQPQTGEYGYTF. J is TRBJ1-2 and V is TRBV4-1, with TRBD1 matching 8 bases. Germline trimming cut 2 bases from V and 5 bases from J; bases unmatched to any gene: 7. This CDR3 contains 15 residues. CDR1 MGHRA and CDR2 YSYEKL come from the germline V gene.

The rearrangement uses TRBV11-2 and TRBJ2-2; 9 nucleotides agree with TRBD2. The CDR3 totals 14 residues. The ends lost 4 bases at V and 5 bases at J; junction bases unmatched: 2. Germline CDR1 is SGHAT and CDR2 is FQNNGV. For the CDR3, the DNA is TGTGCCAGCAGCTCAACTAGCGGGACCGGGGAGCTGTTTTTT. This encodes CASSSTSGTGELFF.

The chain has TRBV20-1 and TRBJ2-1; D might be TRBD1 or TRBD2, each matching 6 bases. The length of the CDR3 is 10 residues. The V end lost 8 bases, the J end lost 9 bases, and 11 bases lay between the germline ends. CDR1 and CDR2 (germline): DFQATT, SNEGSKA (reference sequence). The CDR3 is CSYTGAEQFF. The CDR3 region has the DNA TGCAGTTATACGGGGGCTGAGCAGTTCTTC.

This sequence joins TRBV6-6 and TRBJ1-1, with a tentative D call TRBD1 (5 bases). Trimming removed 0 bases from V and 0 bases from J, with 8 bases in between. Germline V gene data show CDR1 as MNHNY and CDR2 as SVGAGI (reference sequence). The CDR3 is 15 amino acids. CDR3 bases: TGTGCCAGCAGTTACTCTGGGGGTTTGAACACTGAAGCTTTCTTT. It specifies CASSYSGGLNTEAFF.